This TCR beta chain was sequenced during a study of control samples from healthy donors and cancer patients. Germline V CDR1 and CDR2: MDHEN, SYDVKM. The CDR3 runs to 16 residues. Deletions cut 8 bases from V and 1 base from J, with 20 bases between. Measured with immunoSEQ multiplex PCR; TCRdb has only the in-frame clones, and not every one. The data contain about 150,000 clones, approximately 86% of them singletons. The chain uses TRBV28 and TRBJ1-1; D is unresolved. The sequence came from a man aged 18 to 35 in good health. What was sequenced was blood. This CDR3 is CASRPLSSGGNTEAFF. DNA of the CDR3: TGTGCCAGCCGCCCGTTATCGAGTGGTGGGAACACTGAAGCTTTCTTT. The full variable domain, completed using reference TRBV28 and TRBJ1-1, is DVKVTQSSRYLVKRTGEKVFLECVQDMDHENMFWYRQDPGLGLRLIYFSYDVKMKEKGDIPEGYSVSREKKERFSLILESASTNQTSMYLCASRPLSSGGNTEAFFGQGTRLTVV.